This TCR beta chain appears in the sequencing data of a study of T cell responses to AZD1222 COVID-19 vaccine. Overall study: The study pooled second doses at about 4 or about 12 weeks.

Whole-study results and caveats: The number of AZD1222 recipients seropositive at baseline was only five or six. Targets within unmutated variant regions were reportedly found for nearly half of spike-specific TCRs. A mostly white British donor set with more females was recruited, and clonal diversity was possibly underestimated.

To note about this clone: No antigen is known for it.

Profiling relied on immunoSEQ multiplex PCR, and the TCRdb table lists in-frame clones only, not all of them. Of about 100,000 clones detected, roughly 90% appear once; the ten largest clones hold 2.5% to 3%. The CDR3 sequence is 13 residues long. V lost 5 bases to trimming and J lost 5 bases, with 10 bases between them. CDR1 is SGHTA and CDR2 is FQGNSA in the germline V gene. The chain combines TRBV7-2 with TRBJ1-5; no clear D gene. This receptor was taken from an adult in good health. The sequencing used peripheral blood, collected on day 0 of AZD1222 vaccination. The chain's CDR3 is CASSLRRDQPQHF. The CDR3 region has the DNA TGTGCCAGCAGCCTAAGACGGGATCAGCCCCAGCATTTT.